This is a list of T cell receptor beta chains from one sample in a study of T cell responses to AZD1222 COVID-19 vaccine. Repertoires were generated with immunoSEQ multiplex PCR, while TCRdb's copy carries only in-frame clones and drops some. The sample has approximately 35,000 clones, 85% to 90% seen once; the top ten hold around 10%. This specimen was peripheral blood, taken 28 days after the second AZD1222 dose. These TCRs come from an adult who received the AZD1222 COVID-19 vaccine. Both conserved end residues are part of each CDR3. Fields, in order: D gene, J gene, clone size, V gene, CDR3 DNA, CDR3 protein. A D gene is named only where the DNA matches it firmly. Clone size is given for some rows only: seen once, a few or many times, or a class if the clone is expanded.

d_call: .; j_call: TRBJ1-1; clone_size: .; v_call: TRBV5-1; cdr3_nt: TGCGCCAGCAGCGAGGAGAACACTGAAGCTTTCTTT; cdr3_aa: CASSEENTEAFF
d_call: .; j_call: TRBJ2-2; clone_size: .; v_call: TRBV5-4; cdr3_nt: TGTGCCAGCAGCCCCGGGGTCCGGCGGCGGAACACCGGGGAGCTGTTTTTT; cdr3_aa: CASSPGVRRRNTGELFF
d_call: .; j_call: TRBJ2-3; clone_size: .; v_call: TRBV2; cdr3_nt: TGTGCCAGCACTGGGGAGCGGGCGCGCACAGATACGCAGTATTTT; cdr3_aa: CASTGERARTDTQYF
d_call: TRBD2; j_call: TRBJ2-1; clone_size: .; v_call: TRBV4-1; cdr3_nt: TGCGCCAGCAGCCAGTTAGCGGGGGGGTCCTACAATGAGCAGTTCTTC; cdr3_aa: CASSQLAGGSYNEQFF
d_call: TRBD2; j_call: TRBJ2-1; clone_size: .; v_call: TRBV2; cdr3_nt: TGTGCCAGCAGTGACCTCGGGACTAACGGAGACAATGAGCAGTTCTTC; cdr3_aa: CASSDLGTNGDNEQFF
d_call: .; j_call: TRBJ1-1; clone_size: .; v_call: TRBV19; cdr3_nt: TGTGCCAGTAGTATAAGGCGGGAGGGGACTGAAGCTTTCTTT; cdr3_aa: CASSIRREGTEAFF
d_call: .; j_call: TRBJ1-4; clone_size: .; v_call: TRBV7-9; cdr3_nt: TGTGCCAGCGGGCGGGCAGAAGGAACCTCCGTGTGGAAACTGTTTTTT; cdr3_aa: CASGRAEGTSVWKLFF
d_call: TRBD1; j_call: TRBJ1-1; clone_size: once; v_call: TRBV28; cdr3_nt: TGTGCCAGCAGTTTAGCTCCAGGGGGTTTGAACACTGAAGCTTTCTTT; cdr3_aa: CASSLAPGGLNTEAFF
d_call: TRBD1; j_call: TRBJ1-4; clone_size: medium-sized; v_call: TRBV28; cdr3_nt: TGTGCCAGCAGCCCCGGGACAGGGCCTAATGAAAAACTGTTTTTT; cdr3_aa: CASSPGTGPNEKLFF
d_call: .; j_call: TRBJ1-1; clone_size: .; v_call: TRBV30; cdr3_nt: TGTGCCTGGAGTGTACTTTTCACTGAAGCTTTCTTT; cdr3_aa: CAWSVLFTEAFF
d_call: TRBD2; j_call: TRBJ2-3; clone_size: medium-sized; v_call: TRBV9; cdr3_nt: TGTGCCAGCAGCTTTACTAGCGGGGGAGATACGCAGTATTTT; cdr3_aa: CASSFTSGGDTQYF
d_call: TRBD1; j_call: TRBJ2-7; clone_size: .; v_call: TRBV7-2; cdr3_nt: TGTGCCAGCAGCTCTCCGGGACAGGGGGCCTTTTACGAGCAGTACTTC; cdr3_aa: CASSSPGQGAFYEQYF
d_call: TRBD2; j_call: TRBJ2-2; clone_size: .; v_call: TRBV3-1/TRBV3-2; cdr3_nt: TGTGCCAGCAGCCAAGATCTTGCGGGGGGGAACACCGGGGAGCTGTTTTTT; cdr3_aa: CASSQDLAGGNTGELFF
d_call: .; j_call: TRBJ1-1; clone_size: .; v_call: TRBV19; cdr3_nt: TGTGCCAGTAGTTCGCGCACCATGAACACTGAAGCTTTCTTT; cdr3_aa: CASSSRTMNTEAFF
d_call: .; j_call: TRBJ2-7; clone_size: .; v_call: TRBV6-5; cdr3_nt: TGTGCCAGCAGGCGGGGAGTGGGGTACGAGCAGTACTTC; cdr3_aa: CASRRGVGYEQYF
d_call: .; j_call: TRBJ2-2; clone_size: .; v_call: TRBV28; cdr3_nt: TGTGCCAGCAGTATTAGCGTCACCGGGGAGCTGTTTTTT; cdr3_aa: CASSISVTGELFF
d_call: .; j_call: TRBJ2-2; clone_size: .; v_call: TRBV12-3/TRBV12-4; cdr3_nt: TGTGCCAGCAGTTTAAGGACAGCCGGGGAGCTGTTTTTT; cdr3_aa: CASSLRTAGELFF
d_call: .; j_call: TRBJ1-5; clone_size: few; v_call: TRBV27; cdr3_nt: TGTGCCAGCGGGCAAGATCCGAGTAGCAATCAGCCCCAGCATTTT; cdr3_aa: CASGQDPSSNQPQHF
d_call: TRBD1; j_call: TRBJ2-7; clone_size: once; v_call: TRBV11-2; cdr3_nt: TGTGCCAGCAGCTCAAAGGCCGGGACAGGGGGTTACGAGCAGTACTTC; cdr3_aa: CASSSKAGTGGYEQYF
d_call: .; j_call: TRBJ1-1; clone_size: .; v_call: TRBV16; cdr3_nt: TGTGCCAGCAGCCAATGGGGGGCGGTCATTGAAGCTTTCTTT; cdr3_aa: CASSQWGAVIEAFF